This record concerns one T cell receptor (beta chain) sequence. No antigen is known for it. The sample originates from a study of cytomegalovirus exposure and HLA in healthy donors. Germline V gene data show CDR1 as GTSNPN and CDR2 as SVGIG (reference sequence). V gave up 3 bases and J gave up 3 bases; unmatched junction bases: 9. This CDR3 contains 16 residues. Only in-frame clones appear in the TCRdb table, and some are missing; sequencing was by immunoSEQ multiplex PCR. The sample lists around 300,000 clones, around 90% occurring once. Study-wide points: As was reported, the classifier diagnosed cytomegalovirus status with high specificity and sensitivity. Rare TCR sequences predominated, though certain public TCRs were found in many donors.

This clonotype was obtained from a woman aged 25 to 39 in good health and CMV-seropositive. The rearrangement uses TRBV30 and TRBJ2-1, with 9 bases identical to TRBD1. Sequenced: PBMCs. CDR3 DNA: TGTGCCTGGAGCCAAAGGACAGGGGCAAGCTACAATGAGCAGTTCTTC. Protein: CAWSQRTGASYNEQFF.